Listed here are 22 T cell receptor beta chains from one sample, sequenced in a study of blood T cells in healthy people across ages. Using a J-beta primer mix together with a sample-barcoded 5' primer, a second PCR was run for about 6 to 11 cycles. TCRdb redid the calling of the 5' RACE reads with MiXCR, one entry per CDR3 protein. The sample lists 1 million or so distinct CDR3 sequences; about 23% were seen once. In addition, the sample was reused for a study of T cells of mothers and their children.

The specimen was blood. All receptors come from a girl aged 2 to 10 in good health.

The V call is TRBV2, the J call TRBJ1-1; D is perhaps TRBD1 (6 bases). CDR1 is SNHLY and CDR2 is FYNNEI in the germline V gene. This CDR3 is built from 15 residues. V lost 3 bases to trimming and J lost 4 bases, with 15 bases between them. The CDR3 coding sequence is TGTGCCAGCAGTGATGGGAGGGGCAGGGGCACTGAAGCTTTCTTT. Encoded protein: CASSDGRGRGTEAFF.

The chain recombines TRBV29-1 with TRBJ2-3; 10 positions match TRBD2. The CDR3 has 16 residues. V shed 5 bases and J 3 bases; nucleotides not matched to a gene: 11. Germline CDR1 reads SQVTM; CDR2 reads ANQGSEA. The CDR3 loop reads CSVLAGVGARTDTQYF. The CDR3 nucleotides read TGCAGCGTTCTAGCGGGAGTAGGAGCGCGGACAGATACGCAGTATTTT.

This clonotype was found a few times. This chain connects TRBV18 to TRBJ2-5; the D gene is possibly TRBD1 (6 bases). The closer fit of TRBJ2-1 to the DNA end suggests the J call may be wrong. This CDR3 comprises 12 residues. From germline, CDR1 is KGHSH and CDR2 LQKENI. CDR3 residues: CASSPRRGEQFF. As DNA, the CDR3 is TGTGCCAGCTCACCGAGAAGGGGGGAGCAGTTCTTC.

This clonotype was seen more than once but under ten times. This CDR3 reads CASSYSTAAEKLFF. The CDR3 DNA reads TGTGCCAGCAGTTACTCGACAGCCGCTGAAAAACTGTTTTTT. The chain carries TRBV6-5 and TRBJ1-4, with a tentative D call TRBD1 (5 bases). This CDR3 is built from 14 residues. CDR1 is MNHEY, CDR2 SVGAGI, per germline. Trimming took 0 bases from V and 7 from J, leaving 9 bases between them.

The chain employs TRBV5-1 and TRBJ2-5; a possible D gene is TRBD2 (7 bases). Judging by the DNA end, TRBJ2-1 fits better; the J call may be wrong. The CDR3 is made up of 16 amino acids. Per germline, CDR1 SGHRS and CDR2 YFSETQ. For the CDR3, the DNA is TGCGCCAGCAGTCGTCCAGGGAGGGGGGATTACAATGAGCAGTTCTTC. This translates into CASSRPGRGDYNEQFF.

Concerning this clonotype itself: A single base separates this from a much larger clone, so it may be a read error. This sequence joins TRBV6-6 and TRBJ2-7, with D unclear. CDR3 length: 13 residues. CDR1 and CDR2 (germline): MNHNY, SVGAGI (reference sequence). V was shortened by 6 bases and J by 5 bases, with 14 bases between the two germline ends. For the CDR3, the DNA is TGTGCCAGCAGCCTCACACGTTCCAACGAGCAGTACTTC. It is translated as CASSLTRSNEQYF.

This clonotype has just a few counts. V gene TRBV29-1 combines with J gene TRBJ2-5; tentatively, D is TRBD1 (6 bases). The length of the CDR3 is 12 residues. The V and J ends lost 6 bases and 4 bases respectively, with 12 bases between them. The germline CDR1 and CDR2 sequences are SQVTM and ANQGSEA. The DNA of the CDR3 is TGCAGCGTCTGGGAACAGGGAGAGACCCAGTACTTC. It codes for CSVWEQGETQYF.

The CDR3 is CASSPWDRGSADTQYF. In nucleotides, the CDR3 is TGTGCCAGCTCACCATGGGACAGGGGGTCGGCAGATACGCAGTATTTT. This chain joins TRBV18 and TRBJ2-3, with 11 bases that match TRBD1. Germline V gene data show CDR1 as KGHSH and CDR2 as LQKENI. The CDR3 consists of 16 residues. After removal of 2 bases from V and 4 bases from J, the junction contained 5 bases not matched to a gene. Drawing the rest from reference TRBV18 and TRBJ2-3, the complete variable domain is NAGVMQNPRHLVRRRGQEARLRCSPMKGHSHVYWYRQLPEEGLKFMVYLQKENIIDESGMPKERFSAEFPKEGPSILRIQQVVRGDSAAYFCASSPWDRGSADTQYFGPGTRLTVL.

The J gene is TRBJ1-4, the V gene TRBV27; D ambiguous. Trimming cost V 4 bases and J 5 bases, with 8 bases left between them. The CDR3 loop spans 13 amino acids. Germline loops: CDR1 MNHEY, CDR2 SMNVEV (reference sequence). DNA for the CDR3: TGTGCCAGCAGTTCCGGGATCAATGAAAAACTGTTTTTT. Protein product: CASSSGINEKLFF.

The chain combines TRBV25-1 with TRBJ1-6; a weak D match, TRBD1 (5 bases). The V and J ends lost 6 bases and 7 bases respectively, with 16 bases between them. The CDR3 has 15 residues. Per the germline V gene, CDR1 is MGHDK and CDR2 is SYGVNS. The CDR3 reads CASRAGGPGNSPLHF. DNA for the CDR3: TGTGCCAGCAGGGCGGGGGGACCAGGCAATTCACCCCTCCACTTT.

The table lists this clonotype with a few counts. The chain employs TRBV28 and TRBJ1-2; 7 bases line up with TRBD1. The J segment lost 2 bases and the V segment lost 5 bases, leaving 8 bases of the junction unmatched. The CDR3 has 15 amino acids. CDR1 is MDHEN, CDR2 SYDVKM, per germline. CDR3 nucleotide sequence: TGTGCCAGCAGTCCCCTCCCCAGGGGGAACTATGGCTACACCTTC. Amino acid sequence: CASSPLPRGNYGYTF.

There are a few counts of this clonotype. This chain uses TRBV3-1 with TRBJ2-3; D is uncertain. Germline V CDR1 and CDR2: LGHDT, YNNKEL (reference sequence). V gave up 4 bases and J gave up 4 bases, with 9 bases separating them. This CDR3 is built from 13 residues. Here the CDR3 reads CASSPENSDTQYF. DNA for the CDR3: TGTGCCAGCAGCCCAGAAAATTCAGATACGCAGTATTTT.

The chain employs TRBV4-3 and TRBJ2-3, with a tentative D call TRBD2 (6 bases). There are 16 residues in the CDR3. CDR1 is LGHNA and CDR2 is YSLEER in the germline V gene. The ends were cut back, 0 bases at V and 0 bases at J, with 10 bases in the middle. The CDR3, as DNA: TGCGCCAGCAGCCAAGATGTAGCGGCGAGCACAGATACGCAGTATTTT. Its protein is CASSQDVAASTDTQYF.

This chain joins TRBV12-5 and TRBJ1-1; no definite D call. Trimming cost V 6 bases and J 0 bases, with 5 bases left between them. CDR3 length equals 12 residues. The V gene's germline CDR1 is LGHNT and CDR2 FRNRAP. CDR3 coding DNA: TGTGCTAGTGGGCCGGTGAACACTGAAGCTTTCTTT. It is translated as CASGPVNTEAFF.

This clonotype was counted only a few times. The chain is built from TRBV10-3 and TRBJ2-1; D is ambiguous. The CDR3 loop spans 13 amino acids. The V end lost 4 bases, the J end lost 8 bases, and 12 bases lay between the germline ends. Germline loops: CDR1 ENHRY, CDR2 SYGVKD. Here the CDR3 reads CAISASGMDEQFF. The CDR3 DNA reads as TGTGCCATCAGTGCGTCGGGTATGGATGAGCAGTTCTTC.

This clonotype was picked up a small number of times. CDR3 loop: CASSYSLENEQFF. The CDR3, as DNA: TGTGCCAGCAGTTACTCGCTAGAAAATGAGCAGTTCTTC. This chain connects TRBV6-5 to TRBJ2-1; D is undetermined. The ends were cut back, 0 bases at V and 7 bases at J, with 7 bases in the middle. CDR3 size: 13 residues. Germline CDR1 is MNHEY and CDR2 is SVGAGI.

The V and J genes are TRBV5-1 and TRBJ1-4, with 9 positions matching TRBD1. There are 16 residues in the CDR3. The germline CDR1 and CDR2 sequences are SGHRS and YFSETQ. Trimming cost V 4 bases and J 2 bases; bases outside gene matches: 6. The chain's CDR3 is CASSTRTGETNEKLFF. CDR3 DNA sequence: TGCGCCAGCAGCACGAGGACAGGGGAGACTAATGAAAAACTGTTTTTT.

This clonotype was seen only a few times. The rearrangement joins TRBV4-2 to TRBJ1-1; D not resolved. Germline V gene sequence: CDR1 LGHNA, CDR2 YNFKEQ. Trimming shortened V by 4 bases and J by 0 bases, and 18 bases separated the two germline ends. The CDR3 covers 17 residues. In DNA form, the CDR3 reads TGTGCCAGCAGCCCCCGGGAGGGTTTTTCCATGAACACTGAAGCTTTCTTT. Translation: CASSPREGFSMNTEAFF.

This clonotype appeared a few times. V is TRBV6-5 and J is TRBJ2-7, with D maybe TRBD2 (6 bases). The germline V and J ends were trimmed by 7 bases and 3 bases, with 16 bases remaining between them. The CDR3 totals 14 residues. CDR1 is MNHEY and CDR2 is SVGAGI in the germline V gene. CDR3 loop: CASTHRRGGYEQYF. The CDR3 nucleotides are TGTGCCAGCACCCACCGGAGGGGAGGCTACGAGCAGTACTTC.

This clonotype turned up a few times. The V and J genes are TRBV20-1 and TRBJ2-5; 9 bases are shared with TRBD1. The germline CDR1 and CDR2 sequences are DFQATT and SNEGSKA (reference sequence). V gave up 4 bases and J gave up 0 bases; unmatched junction bases: 3. The CDR3 has 14 residues. The CDR3 sequence: CSANRDRDQETQYF. CDR3 in DNA: TGCAGTGCTAACCGGGACAGGGACCAAGAGACCCAGTACTTC.

The V and J genes are TRBV7-2 and TRBJ2-5; 8 nucleotides line up with TRBD2. The end of the DNA is better explained by TRBJ2-7, so the J call may be wrong. Per germline, CDR1 SGHTA and CDR2 FQGNSA. This CDR3 has 15 residues. The CDR3 DNA is TGTGCCAGCAGCCGAAGCGGGGGACCTTCCTACGAGCAGTACTTC. Encoded protein: CASSRSGGPSYEQYF.

As concerns this clonotype: The junction differs from germline at one of its ends, possibly a read error. The rearrangement uses TRBV7-2 and TRBJ2-3; 7 bases are a match to TRBD2. Germline V lookup: CDR1 SGHTA, CDR2 FQGNSA. The CDR3 consists of 14 residues. The CDR3 loop is CASSLADGGDTQYF. The CDR3, as DNA: TGTGCCAGCAGCCTAGCGGATGGGGGAGATACGCAGTATTTT.